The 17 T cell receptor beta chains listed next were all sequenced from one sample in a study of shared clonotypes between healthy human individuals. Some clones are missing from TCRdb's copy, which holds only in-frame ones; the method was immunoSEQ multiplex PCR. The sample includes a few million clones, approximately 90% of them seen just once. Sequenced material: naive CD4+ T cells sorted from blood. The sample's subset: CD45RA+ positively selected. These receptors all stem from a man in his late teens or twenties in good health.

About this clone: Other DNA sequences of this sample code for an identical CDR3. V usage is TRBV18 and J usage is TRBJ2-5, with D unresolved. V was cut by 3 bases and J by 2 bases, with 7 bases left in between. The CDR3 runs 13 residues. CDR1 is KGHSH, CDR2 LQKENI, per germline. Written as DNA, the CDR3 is TGTGCCAGCTCACCGGTGAGGCAAGAGACCCAGTACTTC. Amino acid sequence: CASSPVRQETQYF.

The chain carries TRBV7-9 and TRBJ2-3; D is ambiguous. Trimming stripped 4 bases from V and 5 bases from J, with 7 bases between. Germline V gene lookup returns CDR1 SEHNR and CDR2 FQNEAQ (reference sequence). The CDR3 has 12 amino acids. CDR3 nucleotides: TGTGCCAGCAGCTATCCCGGAGATACGCAGTATTTT. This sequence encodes CASSYPGDTQYF.

In DNA form, the CDR3 reads TGCGCCAGCAGCCCATATTTGAGCTCCTACAATGAGCAGTTCTTC. It codes for CASSPYLSSYNEQFF. The rearrangement links TRBV5-1 to TRBJ2-1; unclear D gene. CDR1 and CDR2 (germline): SGHRS, YFSETQ. Deletions cut 4 bases from V and 0 bases from J, with 11 bases between. This CDR3 has 15 amino acids.

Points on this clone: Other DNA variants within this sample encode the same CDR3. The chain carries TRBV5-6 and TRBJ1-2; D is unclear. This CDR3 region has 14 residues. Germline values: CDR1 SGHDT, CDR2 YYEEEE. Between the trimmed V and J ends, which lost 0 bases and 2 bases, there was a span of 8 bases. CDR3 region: CASSLGRNNYGYTF. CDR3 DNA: TGTGCCAGCAGCTTGGGCAGGAACAACTATGGCTACACCTTC.

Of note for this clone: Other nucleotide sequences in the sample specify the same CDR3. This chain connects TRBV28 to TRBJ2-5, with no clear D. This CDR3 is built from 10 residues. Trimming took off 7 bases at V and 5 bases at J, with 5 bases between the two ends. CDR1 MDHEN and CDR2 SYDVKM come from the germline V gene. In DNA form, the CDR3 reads TGTGCCAGCACGGGCGAGACCCAGTACTTC. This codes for CASTGETQYF.

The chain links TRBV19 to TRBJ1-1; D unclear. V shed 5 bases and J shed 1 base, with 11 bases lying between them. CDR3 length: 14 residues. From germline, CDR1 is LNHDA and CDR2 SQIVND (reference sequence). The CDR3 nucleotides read TGTGCCAGTAGTTTAGGACTGACGAACACTGAAGCTTTCTTT. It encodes CASSLGLTNTEAFF.

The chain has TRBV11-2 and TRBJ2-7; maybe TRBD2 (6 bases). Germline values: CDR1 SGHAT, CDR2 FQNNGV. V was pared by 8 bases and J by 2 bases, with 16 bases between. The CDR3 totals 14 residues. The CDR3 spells CASGTLGPTYEQYF. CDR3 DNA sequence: TGTGCCAGCGGGACTCTGGGTCCTACCTACGAGCAGTACTTC.

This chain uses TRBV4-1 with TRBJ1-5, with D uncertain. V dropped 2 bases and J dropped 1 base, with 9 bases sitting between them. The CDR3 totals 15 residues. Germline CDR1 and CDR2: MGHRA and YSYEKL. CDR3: CASSQPGKSNQPQHF. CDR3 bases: TGCGCCAGCAGCCAACCGGGTAAGAGCAATCAGCCCCAGCATTTT.

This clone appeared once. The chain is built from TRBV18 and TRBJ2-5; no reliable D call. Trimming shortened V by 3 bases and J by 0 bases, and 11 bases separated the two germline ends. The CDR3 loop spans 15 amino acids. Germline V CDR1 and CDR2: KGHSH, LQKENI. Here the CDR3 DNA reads TGTGCCAGCTCACCTCTCGGATCTGACCAAGAGACCCAGTACTTC. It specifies CASSPLGSDQETQYF.

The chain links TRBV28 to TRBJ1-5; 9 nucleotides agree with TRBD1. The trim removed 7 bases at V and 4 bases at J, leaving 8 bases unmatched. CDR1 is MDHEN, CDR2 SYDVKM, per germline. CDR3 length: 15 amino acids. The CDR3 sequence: CASNLRDRVNQPQHF. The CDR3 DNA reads TGTGCCAGCAATCTCCGGGACAGGGTGAATCAGCCCCAGCATTTT.

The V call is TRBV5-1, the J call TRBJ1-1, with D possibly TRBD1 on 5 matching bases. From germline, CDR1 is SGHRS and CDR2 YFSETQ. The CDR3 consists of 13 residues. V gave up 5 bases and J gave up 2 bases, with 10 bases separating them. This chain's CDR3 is CASRARDNTEAFF. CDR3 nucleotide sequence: TGCGCCAGCAGAGCCCGGGACAACACTGAAGCTTTCTTT. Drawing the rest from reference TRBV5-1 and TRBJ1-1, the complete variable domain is KAGVTQTPRYLIKTRGQQVTLSCSPISGHRSVSWYQQTPGQGLQFLFEYFSETQRNKGNFPGRFSGRQFSNSRSEMNVSTLELGDSALYLCASRARDNTEAFFGQGTRLTVV.

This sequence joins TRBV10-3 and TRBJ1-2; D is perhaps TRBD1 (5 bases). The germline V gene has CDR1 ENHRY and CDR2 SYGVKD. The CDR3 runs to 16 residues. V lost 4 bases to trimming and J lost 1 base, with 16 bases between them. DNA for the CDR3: TGTGCCATCAGTGCCCCCGGCAGGGAAGGTAACTATGGCTACACCTTC. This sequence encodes CAISAPGREGNYGYTF.

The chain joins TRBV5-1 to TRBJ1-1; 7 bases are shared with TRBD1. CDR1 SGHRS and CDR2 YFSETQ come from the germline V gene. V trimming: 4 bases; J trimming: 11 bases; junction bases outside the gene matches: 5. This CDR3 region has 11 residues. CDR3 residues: CASSTTGVAFF. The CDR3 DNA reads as TGCGCCAGCAGCACTACAGGGGTTGCTTTCTTT.

Written as DNA, the CDR3 is TGTGCCAGAAGCTTCCCCAGGGAGGGCTACGAGCAGTACTTC. It yields the protein CARSFPREGYEQYF. The V gene is TRBV5-3, the J gene TRBJ2-7; 7 bases are shared with TRBD2. TRBV5-3 is labeled an ORF, and its function is uncertain. V lost 2 bases, J lost 3 bases, and 5 bases stayed unmatched. CDR3 length equals 14 residues.

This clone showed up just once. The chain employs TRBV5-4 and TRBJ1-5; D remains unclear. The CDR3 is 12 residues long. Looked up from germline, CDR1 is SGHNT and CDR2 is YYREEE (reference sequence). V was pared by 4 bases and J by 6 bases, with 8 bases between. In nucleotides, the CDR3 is TGTGCCAGCAGCCCCCGGGGTCAGCCCCAGCATTTT. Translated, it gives CASSPRGQPQHF.

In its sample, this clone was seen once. CDR3 in amino acids: CASRPIALLDQPQHF. In DNA, the CDR3 is TGTGCCAGCAGACCGATAGCCCTGTTGGATCAGCCCCAGCATTTT. The rearrangement uses TRBV6-5 and TRBJ1-5; D is uncertain. Germline lookup yields CDR1 MNHEY and CDR2 SVGAGI. V lost 6 bases and J 5 bases, leaving 17 bases between the germline ends. The CDR3 is made up of 15 amino acids.

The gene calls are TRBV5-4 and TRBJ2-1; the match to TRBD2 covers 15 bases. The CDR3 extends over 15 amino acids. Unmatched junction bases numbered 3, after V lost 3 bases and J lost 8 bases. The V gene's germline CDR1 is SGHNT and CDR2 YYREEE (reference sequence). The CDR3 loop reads CASSWTSGGADEQFF. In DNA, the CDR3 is TGTGCCAGCAGCTGGACTAGCGGGGGGGCAGATGAGCAGTTCTTC.